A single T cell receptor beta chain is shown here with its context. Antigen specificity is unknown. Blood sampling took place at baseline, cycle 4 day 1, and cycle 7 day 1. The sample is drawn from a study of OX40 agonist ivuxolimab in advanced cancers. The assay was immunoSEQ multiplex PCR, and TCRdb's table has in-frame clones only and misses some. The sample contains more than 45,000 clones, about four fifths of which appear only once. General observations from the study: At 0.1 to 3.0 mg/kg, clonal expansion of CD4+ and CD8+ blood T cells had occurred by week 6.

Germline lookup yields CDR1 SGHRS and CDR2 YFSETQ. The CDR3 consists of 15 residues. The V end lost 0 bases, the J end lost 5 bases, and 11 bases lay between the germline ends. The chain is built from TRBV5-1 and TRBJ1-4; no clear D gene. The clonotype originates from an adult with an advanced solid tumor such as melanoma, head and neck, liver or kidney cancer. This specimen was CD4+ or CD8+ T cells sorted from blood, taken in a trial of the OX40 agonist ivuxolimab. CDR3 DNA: TGCGCCAGCAGCTTGGGGACCGTAACAAATGAAAAACTGTTTTTT. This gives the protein CASSLGTVTNEKLFF.